These 28 T cell receptor beta chains came from one sample sequenced in a study of blood T cell repertoires in COVID-19. Using immunoSEQ multiplex PCR, the repertoire was profiled, and TCRdb retains in-frame clones only, with some absent. The sample consists of 55,000 to 70,000 clones, about 90% of them appearing once. Source material: peripheral blood. The receptors originated from a man aged 55 to 69 with acute or convalescent COVID-19.

J is TRBJ1-1 and V is TRBV2; a weak D match, TRBD1 (5 bases). V was clipped by 6 bases and J by 0 bases, with 8 bases between them. Germline CDR1 SNHLY, CDR2 FYNNEI. The CDR3 extends over 13 amino acids. CDR3 sequence reads: CASRLTVNTEAFF. The CDR3, as DNA: TGTGCCAGCAGGCTGACAGTGAACACTGAAGCTTTCTTT.

This chain connects TRBV5-1 to TRBJ2-7; tentative D call: TRBD2 (7 bases). With 0 bases removed from V and 5 bases from J, the gap between germline ends came to 12 bases. Germline V CDR1 and CDR2: SGHRS, YFSETQ. The CDR3 contains 14 residues. This CDR3 reads CASSLGGGADEQYF. Written as DNA, the CDR3 is TGCGCCAGCAGCTTGGGTGGGGGGGCGGACGAGCAGTACTTC.

V is TRBV30 and J is TRBJ1-6; a possible D gene is TRBD1 (5 bases). This CDR3 is built from 12 residues. Germline V CDR1 and CDR2: GTSNPN, SVGIG (reference sequence). CDR3 protein: CVGGGGNSPLHF. CDR3 nucleotide sequence: TGTGTTGGCGGTGGGGGGAATTCACCCCTCCACTTT.

The chain has TRBV19 and TRBJ1-1; D call uncertain. This CDR3 has 12 amino acids. The germline V gene has CDR1 LNHDA and CDR2 SQIVND (reference sequence). Trimming took 5 bases from V and 1 from J, leaving 5 bases between them. CDR3 sequence (DNA): TGTGCCAGTAGTTACAGGAACACTGAAGCTTTCTTT. The encoded protein is CASSYRNTEAFF. The full variable domain, with the rest looked up from reference TRBV19 and TRBJ1-1, is DGGITQSPKYLFRKEGQNVTLSCEQNLNHDAMYWYRQDPGQGLRLIYYSQIVNDFQKGDIAEGYSVSREKKESFPLTVTSAQKNPTAFYLCASSYRNTEAFFGQGTRLTVV.

The V and J genes are TRBV25-1 and TRBJ1-1, with a tentative D call TRBD1 (5 bases). Trimming took off 4 bases at V and 4 bases at J, with 16 bases between the two ends. The CDR3 length is 15 residues. CDR1 and CDR2 (germline): MGHDK, SYGVNS. CDR3 residues: CASSGPGGRATEAFF. The CDR3 DNA is TGTGCCAGCAGTGGGCCCGGGGGTAGGGCCACTGAAGCTTTCTTT.

The chain combines TRBV6-5 with TRBJ2-3; a weak D match, TRBD2 (6 bases). CDR1 is MNHEY, CDR2 SVGAGI, per germline. V lost 7 bases and J 3 bases, leaving 14 bases between the germline ends. This CDR3 is built from 14 residues. CDR3: CASIEGAGTDTQYF. CDR3 bases: TGTGCCAGCATAGAAGGGGCGGGGACAGATACGCAGTATTTT.

The V call is TRBV2, the J call TRBJ2-7; 8 bases line up with TRBD1. The trim removed 1 base at V and 2 bases at J, leaving 7 bases unmatched. Germline V CDR1 and CDR2: SNHLY, FYNNEI. This CDR3 spans 16 amino acids. The CDR3 DNA reads as TGTGCCAGCAGTGAAGGGTTCGCAGGGGGCCCCTACGAGCAGTACTTC. Translated, it gives CASSEGFAGGPYEQYF.

V and J are TRBV27 and TRBJ1-5; no clear D. Germline CDR1 MNHEY, CDR2 SMNVEV (reference sequence). V shed 6 bases and J shed 4 bases, with 10 bases lying between them. The CDR3 has 13 amino acids. The CDR3 reads CASSFTLNQPQHF. In DNA form, the CDR3 reads TGTGCCAGCAGCTTCACTTTAAATCAGCCCCAGCATTTT.

J is TRBJ2-3 and V is TRBV9; TRBD2 matches 8 bases. V lost 1 base, J lost 1 base, and 2 bases stayed unmatched. The CDR3 is 15 residues long. Germline V gene data show CDR1 as SGDLS and CDR2 as YYNGEE. CDR3 sequence reads: CASSVSLAGTDTQYF. For the CDR3, the DNA is TGTGCCAGCAGCGTATCACTAGCGGGCACAGATACGCAGTATTTT. The complete variable domain, with remaining parts taken from reference TRBV9 and TRBJ2-3, reads DSGVTQTPKHLITATGQRVTLRCSPRSGDLSVYWYQQSLDQGLQFLIQYYNGEERAKGNILERFSAQQFPDLHSELNLSSLELGDSALYFCASSVSLAGTDTQYFGPGTRLTVL.

The chain couples TRBV4-2 to TRBJ1-1, with D possibly being TRBD1 (6 bases). Germline lookup yields CDR1 LGHNA and CDR2 YNFKEQ. This CDR3 region has 16 residues. V was trimmed by 1 base and J by 0 bases, leaving 12 bases between them. CDR3 in amino acids: CASSQAPGQLNTEAFF. The DNA of the CDR3 is TGTGCCAGCAGCCAAGCCCCGGGACAACTGAACACTGAAGCTTTCTTT.

This chain connects TRBV19 to TRBJ1-5; TRBD1 matches at 11 bases. This CDR3 comprises 19 residues. CDR1 and CDR2 (germline): LNHDA, SQIVND (reference sequence). V dropped 7 bases and J dropped 4; count of bases not matched to a gene: 18. CDR3 sequence: CASIPGHRGQGVSNQPQHF. DNA for the CDR3: TGTGCCAGTATCCCGGGTCATCGGGGACAGGGGGTGTCAAATCAGCCCCAGCATTTT. Full variable domain (rest looked up from reference TRBV19 and TRBJ1-5): DGGITQSPKYLFRKEGQNVTLSCEQNLNHDAMYWYRQDPGQGLRLIYYSQIVNDFQKGDIAEGYSVSREKKESFPLTVTSAQKNPTAFYLCASIPGHRGQGVSNQPQHFGDGTRLSIL.

The J gene is TRBJ2-1, the V gene TRBV25-1, with TRBD2 as a possible D gene (6 bases). This CDR3 spans 16 amino acids. With 5 bases removed from V and 0 bases from J, the gap between germline ends came to 14 bases. CDR1 is MGHDK, CDR2 SYGVNS, per germline. The CDR3 protein is CASSSPDGSSYNEQFF. The CDR3 DNA follows: TGTGCCAGCAGTTCCCCGGACGGGAGCTCCTACAATGAGCAGTTCTTC.

J is TRBJ1-6 and V is TRBV7-8; D is unclear. The CDR3 contains 14 residues. Germline V CDR1 and CDR2: SGHVS, FQNEAQ. Trimming shortened V by 5 bases and J by 5 bases, and 10 bases separated the two germline ends. The CDR3 region has the DNA TGTGCCAGCAGCCAAGCCAGAAATAATTCACCCCTCCACTTT. As protein: CASSQARNNSPLHF.

The rearrangement links TRBV5-4 to TRBJ1-2; TRBD1 agrees at 7 bases. The V gene's germline CDR1 is SGHNT and CDR2 YYREEE (reference sequence). The CDR3 runs 14 residues. With 3 bases clipped from V and 5 bases from J, the junction kept 7 bases outside the gene matches. Here the CDR3 DNA reads TGTGCCAGCAGCTCCGGGACAGAGGCGTATGGCTACACCTTC. Amino acids: CASSSGTEAYGYTF.

The V call is TRBV18, the J call TRBJ1-5; maybe TRBD1 (6 bases). The CDR3 contains 14 residues. With 6 bases removed from V and 11 bases from J, the gap between germline ends came to 20 bases. CDR1 and CDR2 from the germline V gene are KGHSH and LQKENI. DNA of the CDR3: TGTGCCAGCTCCGGGGGGGGCGACCCCAGGGCCCAGCATTTT. Translation gives CASSGGGDPRAQHF.

The chain couples TRBV9 to TRBJ2-3; a possible D gene is TRBD2 (7 bases). CDR1 is SGDLS and CDR2 is YYNGEE in the germline V gene. CDR3 length: 16 residues. The V and J ends lost 0 bases and 2 bases respectively, with 13 bases between them. The CDR3 sequence: CASSVGTGGLTDTQYF. As DNA, the CDR3 is TGTGCCAGCAGCGTAGGGACGGGGGGCCTCACAGATACGCAGTATTTT.

This clone has only one observation. The CDR3 DNA reads TGTGCCAGCAGTCCGGACAGGGGACTTAGCTCCTACAATGAGCAGTTCTTC. Protein sequence: CASSPDRGLSSYNEQFF. This chain uses TRBV6-6 with TRBJ2-1; 9 bases agree with TRBD1. Germline CDR1 is MNHNY and CDR2 is SVGAGI (reference sequence). This CDR3 has 17 amino acids. V shed 5 bases and J 0 bases; nucleotides not matched to a gene: 8.

The rearrangement links TRBV30 to TRBJ1-2; 9 positions agree with TRBD1. There are 16 residues in the CDR3. V was pared by 0 bases and J by 8 bases, with 13 bases of the junction left unmatched. Germline lookup yields CDR1 GTSNPN and CDR2 SVGIG (reference sequence). The CDR3 nucleotides are TGTGCCTGGAGTGTTCTGGGGACAGGGATCACGCGGGGCTACACCTTC. Translation: CAWSVLGTGITRGYTF.

The chain carries TRBV7-8 and TRBJ2-1, with 12 bases matching TRBD2. The CDR3 is 15 amino acids. Germline CDR1 SGHVS, CDR2 FQNEAQ. V was clipped by 1 base and J by 5 bases; unmatched bases: 0. The CDR3 nucleotides are TGTGCCAGCAGCTTAGGGACTAGCGGGGACAATGAGCAGTTCTTC. Protein product: CASSLGTSGDNEQFF.

The chain couples TRBV2 to TRBJ1-2; D may be TRBD1 (5 bases). The CDR3 extends over 16 amino acids. V was pared by 2 bases and J by 8 bases, with 21 bases between. Germline-derived CDR1 and CDR2 are SNHLY and FYNNEI. The CDR3: CASSEPEEGLGLGYTF. In nucleotides, the CDR3 is TGTGCCAGCAGTGAACCGGAGGAGGGTTTGGGGCTAGGCTACACCTTC.

This rearrangement joins TRBV6-2 or TRBV6-3 to TRBJ2-5; 8 bases fit TRBD1. This CDR3 spans 16 amino acids. Unmatched junction bases numbered 10, after V lost 3 bases and J lost 4 bases. The V gene's germline CDR1 is MNHEY and CDR2 SVGEGT. This CDR3 is CASSYNQGAIGETQYF. The CDR3 DNA is TGTGCCAGCAGTTATAATCAGGGGGCTATTGGAGAGACCCAGTACTTC.

The V and J genes are TRBV11-3 and TRBJ2-2; 9 bases line up with TRBD1. J was trimmed by 5 bases and V by 6 bases; bases with no gene match: 10. The germline V gene has CDR1 SGHNT and CDR2 YENEEA. CDR3 length: 16 residues. CDR3 nucleotide sequence: TGTGCCAGCAGTCCATACAGGGGGCAAAGGACCGGGGAGCTGTTTTTT. Encoded protein: CASSPYRGQRTGELFF.

V is TRBV3-1 (or the pseudogene TRBV3-2) and J is TRBJ1-3; tentatively, D is TRBD1 (5 bases). Per the germline V gene, CDR1 is LGHDT and CDR2 is YNNKEL (reference sequence). This CDR3 has 13 amino acids. The germline V and J ends were trimmed by 6 bases and 4 bases, with 10 bases remaining between them. In nucleotides, the CDR3 is TGTGCCAGCAGTCGTAAGGGGGGAAACACCATATATTTT. Amino acids: CASSRKGGNTIYF.

This chain connects TRBV29-1 to TRBJ1-1, with D maybe TRBD1 (6 bases). Germline values: CDR1 SQVTM, CDR2 ANQGSEA. CDR3 length: 13 amino acids. V shed 7 bases and J shed 1 base, with 13 bases lying between them. CDR3 region: CSAHQTGNTEAFF. The CDR3 nucleotides are TGCAGCGCTCATCAGACAGGGAACACTGAAGCTTTCTTT.

This chain's CDR3 is CASSPEAGPPNEQFF. Here the CDR3 DNA reads TGTGCCAGCAGCCCCGAAGCGGGTCCCCCCAATGAGCAGTTCTTC. The chain has TRBV13 and TRBJ2-1, with D perhaps matching TRBD2 (6 bases). Germline assignment: CDR1 PRHDT and CDR2 FYEKMQ (reference sequence). The CDR3 is 15 amino acids. The germline V and J ends were trimmed by 5 bases and 6 bases, with 17 bases remaining between them. Combining the CDR3 with reference TRBV13 and TRBJ2-1 gives the whole variable domain AAGVIQSPRHLIKEKRETATLKCYPIPRHDTVYWYQQGPGQDPQFLISFYEKMQSDKGSIPDRFSAQQFSDYHSELNMSSLELGDSALYFCASSPEAGPPNEQFFGPGTRLTVL.

The J gene is TRBJ2-7, the V gene TRBV10-2; 9 positions match TRBD2. V gave up 2 bases and J gave up 7 bases; unmatched junction bases: 3. Germline V lookup: CDR1 WSHSY, CDR2 SAAADI. The CDR3 consists of 13 residues. CDR3 amino acids: CASSEAGGREQYF. The CDR3 DNA is TGCGCCAGCAGTGAGGCGGGGGGGCGGGAGCAGTACTTC.

The V and J genes are TRBV30 and TRBJ2-3, with 7 bases aligning to TRBD1. Germline V CDR1 and CDR2: GTSNPN, SVGIG (reference sequence). This CDR3 has 14 amino acids. V shed 4 bases and J 3 bases; nucleotides not matched to a gene: 7. The CDR3 DNA sequence: TGTGCCTGGACTAGGGGGCGCCGGACAGATACGCAGTATTTT. Residues: CAWTRGRRTDTQYF.

The chain recombines TRBV7-9 with TRBJ1-2; D is unresolved. Germline V gene sequence: CDR1 SEHNR, CDR2 FQNEAQ (reference sequence). The V and J ends lost 5 bases and 0 bases respectively, with 10 bases between them. This CDR3 region has 14 residues. The CDR3 protein is CASSPELTNYGYTF. CDR3 bases: TGTGCCAGCAGCCCAGAATTGACTAACTATGGCTACACCTTC.